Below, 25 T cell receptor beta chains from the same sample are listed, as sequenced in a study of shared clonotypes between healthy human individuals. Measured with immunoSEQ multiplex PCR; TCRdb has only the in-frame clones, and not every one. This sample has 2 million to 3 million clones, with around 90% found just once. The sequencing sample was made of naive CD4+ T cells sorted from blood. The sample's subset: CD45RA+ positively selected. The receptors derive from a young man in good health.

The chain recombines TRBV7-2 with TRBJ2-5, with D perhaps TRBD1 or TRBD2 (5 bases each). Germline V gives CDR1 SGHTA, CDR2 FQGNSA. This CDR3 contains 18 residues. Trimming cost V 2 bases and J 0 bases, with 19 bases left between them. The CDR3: CASSLWFSWDPYQETQYF. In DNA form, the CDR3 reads TGTGCCAGCAGCTTATGGTTTTCGTGGGACCCGTACCAAGAGACCCAGTACTTC.

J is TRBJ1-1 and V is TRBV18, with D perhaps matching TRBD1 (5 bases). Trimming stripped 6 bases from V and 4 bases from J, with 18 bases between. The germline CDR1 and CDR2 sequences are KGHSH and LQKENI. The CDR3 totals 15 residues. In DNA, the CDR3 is TGTGCCAGCTCCTTCTCAGAGGGCGGGGGCACTGAAGCTTTCTTT. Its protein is CASSFSEGGGTEAFF.

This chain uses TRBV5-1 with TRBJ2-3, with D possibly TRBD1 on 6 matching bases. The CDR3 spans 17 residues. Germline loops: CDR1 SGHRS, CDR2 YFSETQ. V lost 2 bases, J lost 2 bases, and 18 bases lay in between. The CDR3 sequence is CASSFAGAHTPTDTQYF. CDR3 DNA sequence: TGCGCCAGCAGCTTCGCAGGGGCCCATACACCCACAGATACGCAGTATTTT. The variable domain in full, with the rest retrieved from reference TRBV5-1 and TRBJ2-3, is KAGVTQTPRYLIKTRGQQVTLSCSPISGHRSVSWYQQTPGQGLQFLFEYFSETQRNKGNFPGRFSGRQFSNSRSEMNVSTLELGDSALYLCASSFAGAHTPTDTQYFGPGTRLTVL.

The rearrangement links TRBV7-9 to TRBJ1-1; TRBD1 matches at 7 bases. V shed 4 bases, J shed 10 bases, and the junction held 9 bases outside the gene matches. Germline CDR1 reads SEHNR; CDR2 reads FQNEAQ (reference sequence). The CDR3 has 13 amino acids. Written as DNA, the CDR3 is TGTGCCAGCAGCTCCACAGGGGCAGGAACAGCTTTCTTT. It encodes CASSSTGAGTAFF. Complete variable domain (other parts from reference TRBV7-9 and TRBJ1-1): DTGVSQNPRHKITKRGQNVTFRCDPISEHNRLYWYRQTLGQGPEFLTYFQNEAQLEKSRLLSDRFSAERPKGSFSTLEIQRTEQGDSAMYLCASSSTGAGTAFFGQGTRLTVV.

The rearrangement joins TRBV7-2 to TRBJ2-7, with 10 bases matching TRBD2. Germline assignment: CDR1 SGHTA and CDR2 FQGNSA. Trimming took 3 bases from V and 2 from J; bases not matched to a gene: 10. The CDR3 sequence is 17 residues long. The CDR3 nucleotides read TGTGCCAGCAGCTTTCGACGAACTAGCGGGACGCCCTACGAGCAGTACTTC. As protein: CASSFRRTSGTPYEQYF.

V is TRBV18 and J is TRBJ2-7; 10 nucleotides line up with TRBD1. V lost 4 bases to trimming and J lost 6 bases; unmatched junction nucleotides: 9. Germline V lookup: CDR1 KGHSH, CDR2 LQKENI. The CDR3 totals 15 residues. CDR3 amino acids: CASSLGTGAGREQYF. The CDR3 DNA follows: TGTGCCAGCTCACTCGGGACAGGGGCGGGTCGCGAGCAGTACTTC.

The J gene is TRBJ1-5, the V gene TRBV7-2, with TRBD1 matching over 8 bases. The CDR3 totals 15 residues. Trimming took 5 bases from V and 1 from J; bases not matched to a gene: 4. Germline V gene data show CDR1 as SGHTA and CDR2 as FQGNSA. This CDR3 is CASSPGGWSNQPQHF. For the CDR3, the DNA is TGTGCCAGCAGCCCAGGGGGCTGGAGCAATCAGCCCCAGCATTTT.

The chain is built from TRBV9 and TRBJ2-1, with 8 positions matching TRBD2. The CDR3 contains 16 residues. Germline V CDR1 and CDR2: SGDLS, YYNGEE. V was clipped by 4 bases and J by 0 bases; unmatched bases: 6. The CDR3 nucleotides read TGTGCCAGCAGCTATGGACTAGCCAGCTCCTACAATGAGCAGTTCTTC. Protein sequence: CASSYGLASSYNEQFF.

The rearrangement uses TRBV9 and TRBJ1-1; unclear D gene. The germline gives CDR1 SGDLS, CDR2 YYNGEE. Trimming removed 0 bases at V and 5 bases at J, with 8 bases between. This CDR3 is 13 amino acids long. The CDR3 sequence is CASSVETRTEAFF. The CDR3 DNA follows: TGTGCCAGCAGCGTAGAGACGAGGACTGAAGCTTTCTTT.

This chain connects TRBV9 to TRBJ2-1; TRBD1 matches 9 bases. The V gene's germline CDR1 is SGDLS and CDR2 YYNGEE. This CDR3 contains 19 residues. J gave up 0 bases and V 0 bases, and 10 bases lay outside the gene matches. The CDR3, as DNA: TGTGCCAGCAGCGTAGCGGGGTTTGGGGGACAGGGCTCCTACAATGAGCAGTTCTTC. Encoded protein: CASSVAGFGGQGSYNEQFF.

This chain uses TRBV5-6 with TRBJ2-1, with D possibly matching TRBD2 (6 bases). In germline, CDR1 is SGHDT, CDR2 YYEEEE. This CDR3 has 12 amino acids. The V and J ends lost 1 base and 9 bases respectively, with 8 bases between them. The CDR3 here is CASSLKAGEQFF. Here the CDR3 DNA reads TGTGCCAGCAGCTTGAAAGCGGGTGAGCAGTTCTTC. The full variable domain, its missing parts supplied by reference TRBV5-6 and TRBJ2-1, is DAGVTQSPTHLIKTRGQQVTLRCSPKSGHDTVSWYQQALGQGPQFIFQYYEEEERQRGNFPDRFSGHQFPNYSSELNVNALLLGDSALYLCASSLKAGEQFFGPGTRLTVL.

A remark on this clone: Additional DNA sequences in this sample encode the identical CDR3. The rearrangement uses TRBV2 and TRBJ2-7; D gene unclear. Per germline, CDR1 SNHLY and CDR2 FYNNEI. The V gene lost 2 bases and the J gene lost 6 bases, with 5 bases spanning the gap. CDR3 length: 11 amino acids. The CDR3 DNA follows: TGTGCCAGCAGTGAAAGGACCGAGCAGTACTTC. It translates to CASSERTEQYF.

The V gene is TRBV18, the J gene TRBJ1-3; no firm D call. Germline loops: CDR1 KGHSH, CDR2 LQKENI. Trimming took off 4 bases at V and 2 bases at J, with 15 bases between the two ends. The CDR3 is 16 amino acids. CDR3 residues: CASSLNSGATGNTIYF. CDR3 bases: TGTGCCAGCTCACTGAACAGCGGAGCGACTGGAAACACCATATATTTT.

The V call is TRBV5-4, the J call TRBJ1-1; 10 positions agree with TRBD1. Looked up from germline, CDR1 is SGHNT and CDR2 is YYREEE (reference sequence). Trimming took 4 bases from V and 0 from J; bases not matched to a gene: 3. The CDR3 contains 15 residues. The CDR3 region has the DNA TGTGCCAGCAGCCCCGGGACAGGGGTGAACACTGAAGCTTTCTTT. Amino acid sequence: CASSPGTGVNTEAFF.

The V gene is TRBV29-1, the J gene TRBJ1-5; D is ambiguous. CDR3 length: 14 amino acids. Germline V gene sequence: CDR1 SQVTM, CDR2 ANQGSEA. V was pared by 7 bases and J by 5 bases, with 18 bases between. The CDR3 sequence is CSAPYQHLDQPQHF. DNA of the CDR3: TGCAGCGCCCCCTATCAACACCTTGATCAGCCCCAGCATTTT.

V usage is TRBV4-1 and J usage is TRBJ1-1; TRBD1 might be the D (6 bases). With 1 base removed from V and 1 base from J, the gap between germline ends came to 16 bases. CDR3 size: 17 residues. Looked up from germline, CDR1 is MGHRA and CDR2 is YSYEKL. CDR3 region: CASSQGPGAGENTEAFF. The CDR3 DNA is TGCGCCAGCAGCCAAGGCCCCGGGGCAGGGGAGAACACTGAAGCTTTCTTT.

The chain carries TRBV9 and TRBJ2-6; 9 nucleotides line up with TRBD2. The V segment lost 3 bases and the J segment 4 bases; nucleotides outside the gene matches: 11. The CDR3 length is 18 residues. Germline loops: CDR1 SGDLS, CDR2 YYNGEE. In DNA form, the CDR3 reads TGTGCCAGCAGCGGAATTGCGGGAGGGCCGTCGGGGGCCAACGTCCTGACTTTC. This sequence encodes CASSGIAGGPSGANVLTF.

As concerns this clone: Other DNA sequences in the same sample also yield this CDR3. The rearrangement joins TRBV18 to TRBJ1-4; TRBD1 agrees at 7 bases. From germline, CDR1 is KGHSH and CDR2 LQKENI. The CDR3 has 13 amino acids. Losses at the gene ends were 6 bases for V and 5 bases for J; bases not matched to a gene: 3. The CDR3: CASSPDRNEKLFF. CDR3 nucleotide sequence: TGTGCCAGCTCCCCGGACAGGAATGAAAAACTGTTTTTT.

CDR3 in DNA: TGTGCTAGTGCCCGCGGGACAGGTGATAGAGGACCCCTCCAGTACTTC. Amino acids: CASARGTGDRGPLQYF. The J gene is TRBJ2-7, the V gene TRBV12-5; TRBD1 matches 8 bases. After removal of 7 bases from V and 10 bases from J, the junction contained 21 bases not matched to a gene. Germline-derived CDR1 and CDR2 are LGHNT and FRNRAP. CDR3 size: 16 residues.

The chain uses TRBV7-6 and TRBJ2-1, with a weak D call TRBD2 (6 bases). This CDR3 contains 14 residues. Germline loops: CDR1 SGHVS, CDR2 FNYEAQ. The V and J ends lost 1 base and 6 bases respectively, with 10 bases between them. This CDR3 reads CASSLGPGGNEQFF. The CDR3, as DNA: TGTGCCAGCAGCTTAGGCCCCGGGGGCAATGAGCAGTTCTTC.

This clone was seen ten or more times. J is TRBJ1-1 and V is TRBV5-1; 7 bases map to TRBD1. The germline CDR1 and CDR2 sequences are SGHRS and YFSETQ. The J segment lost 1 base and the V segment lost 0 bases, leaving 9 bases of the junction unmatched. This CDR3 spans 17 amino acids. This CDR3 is CASSLGQGEGGNTEAFF. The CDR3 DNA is TGCGCCAGCAGCTTGGGTCAGGGGGAGGGAGGGAACACTGAAGCTTTCTTT.

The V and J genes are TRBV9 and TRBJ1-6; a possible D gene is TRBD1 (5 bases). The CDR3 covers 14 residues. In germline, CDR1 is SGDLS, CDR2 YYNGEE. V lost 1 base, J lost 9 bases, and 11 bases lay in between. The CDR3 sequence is CASSVLGEVSPLHF. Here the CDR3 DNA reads TGTGCCAGCAGCGTATTGGGGGAGGTTTCACCCCTCCACTTT.

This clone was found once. CDR3 amino acids: CASSLLGVGTGELFF. The CDR3 DNA is TGTGCCAGCAGTTTATTGGGAGTTGGCACCGGGGAGCTGTTTTTT. The genes are TRBV28 and TRBJ2-2, with D perhaps TRBD2 (5 bases). Trimming shortened V by 1 base and J by 4 bases, and 10 bases separated the two germline ends. The CDR3 is 15 amino acids. Germline V CDR1 and CDR2: MDHEN, SYDVKM.

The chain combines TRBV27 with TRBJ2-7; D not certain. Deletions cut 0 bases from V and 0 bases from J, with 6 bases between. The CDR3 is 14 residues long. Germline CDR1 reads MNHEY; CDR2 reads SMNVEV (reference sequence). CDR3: CASSLSYHSYEQYF. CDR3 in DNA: TGTGCCAGCAGTTTATCCTATCACTCCTACGAGCAGTACTTC.

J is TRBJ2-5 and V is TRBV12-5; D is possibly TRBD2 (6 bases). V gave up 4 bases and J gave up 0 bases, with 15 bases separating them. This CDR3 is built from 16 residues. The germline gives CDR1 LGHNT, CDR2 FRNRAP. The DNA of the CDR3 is TGTGCTAGTGGTTCCGGACTAACTCCAAACCAAGAGACCCAGTACTTC. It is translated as CASGSGLTPNQETQYF.